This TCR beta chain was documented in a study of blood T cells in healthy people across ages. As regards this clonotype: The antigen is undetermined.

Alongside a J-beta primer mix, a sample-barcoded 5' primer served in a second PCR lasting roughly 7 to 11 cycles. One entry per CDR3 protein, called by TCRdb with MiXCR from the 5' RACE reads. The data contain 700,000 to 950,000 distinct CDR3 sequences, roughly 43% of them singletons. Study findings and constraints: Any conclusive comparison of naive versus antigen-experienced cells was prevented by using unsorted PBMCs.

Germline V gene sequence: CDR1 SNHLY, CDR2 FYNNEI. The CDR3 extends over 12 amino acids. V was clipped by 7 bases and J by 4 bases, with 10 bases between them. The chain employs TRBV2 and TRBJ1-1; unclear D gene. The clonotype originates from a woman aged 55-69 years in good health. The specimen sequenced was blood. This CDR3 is CASKVGSTEAFF. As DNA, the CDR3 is TGTGCCAGCAAAGTCGGAAGCACTGAAGCTTTCTTT.